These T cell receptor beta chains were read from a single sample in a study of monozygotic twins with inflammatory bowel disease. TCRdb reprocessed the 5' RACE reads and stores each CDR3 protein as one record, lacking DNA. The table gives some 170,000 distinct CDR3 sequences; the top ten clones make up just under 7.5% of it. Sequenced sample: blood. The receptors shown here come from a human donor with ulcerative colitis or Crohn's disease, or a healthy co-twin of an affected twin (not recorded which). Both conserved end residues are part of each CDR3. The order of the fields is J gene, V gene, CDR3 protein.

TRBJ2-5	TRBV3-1	CASSTTAGSQETQYF
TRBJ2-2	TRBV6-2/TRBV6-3	CASSSGQGTLSTGELFF
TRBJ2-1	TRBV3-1	CASSPGLRMDEQFF
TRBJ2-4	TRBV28	CASGTTKNMQYF
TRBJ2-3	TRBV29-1	CALRAGAGADTQYF
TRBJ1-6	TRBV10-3	CAISTGTEPINSPLHF
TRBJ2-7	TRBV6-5	CASSYRDSRGRGTYEQYF
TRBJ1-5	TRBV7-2	CASSLGQGIIGQPQHF
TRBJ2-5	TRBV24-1	CATSDLGQGRGETQYF
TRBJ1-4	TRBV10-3	CAISESGKLFF
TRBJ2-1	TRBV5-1	CASSSSPGLYNEQFF
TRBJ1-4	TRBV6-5	CASSYGGGSNEKLFF
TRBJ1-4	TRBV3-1	CASSPGGGTANEKLFF
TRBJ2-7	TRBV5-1	CASSFRGWEEQYF
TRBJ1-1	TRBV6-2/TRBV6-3	CASSRGTGIEAFF
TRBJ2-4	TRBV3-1	CASSQDRAGMIYF